This TCR beta chain emerged from a study of post-analysis software for immune sequencing data. Study outcomes and limitations: Five TRBV segments, TRBV5-6, TRBV5-1 and TRBV20-1 among them, were found more frequent in patients than controls. Compared with controls, patients showed significantly lower normalized Chao1 diversity.

Sequencing libraries made from TCR beta cDNA carried unique molecular identifiers. Using its own MiXCR run on the PCR reads, TCRdb lists one record per CDR3 protein. The data contain hundreds of thousands of distinct CDR3 sequences, 25% to 30% of them seen just once; the ten biggest clones take up around 0.56%. Concerning this clonotype itself: No antigen is known for it.

Trimming shortened V by 3 bases and J by 5 bases, and 13 bases separated the two germline ends. The CDR3 covers 13 residues. CDR1 and CDR2 (germline): DFQATT, SNEGSKA (reference sequence). The chain combines TRBV20-1 with TRBJ2-5; no firm D call. The clonotype was recovered from a girl between 5 and 17 years old with multiple sclerosis. Source material: blood. The CDR3 sequence: CSASYSLWETQYF. The DNA for the CDR3 is TGCAGTGCTAGCTACAGTCTATGGGAGACCCAGTACTTC.